This TCR beta chain was identified in a study of blood T cell repertoires in COVID-19. In the study overall: Spain, Italy and the United States supplied samples that represented acute and convalescent COVID-19.

Sequenced by immunoSEQ multiplex PCR; TCRdb stores in-frame clones only, minus some. The repertoire has about 160,000 clones, approximately 85% of them found once; the top ten carry approximately 7%. Trimming took 5 bases from V and 9 from J, leaving 13 bases between them. In germline, CDR1 is MNHEY, CDR2 SMNVEV (reference sequence). CDR3 length: 13 amino acids. This clonotype originated in an elderly man with COVID-19, enrolled during active disease. Material: peripheral blood. The chain has TRBV27 and TRBJ1-4; possible D gene TRBD1, 6 bases. DNA of the CDR3: TGTGCCAGCAGTACCCGACAGGTCCAAAAACTGTTTTTT. Its translation: CASSTRQVQKLFF. Based on the CDR3 plus reference TRBV27 and TRBJ1-4, the full variable domain is EAQVTQNPRYLITVTGKKLTVTCSQNMNHEYMSWYRQDPGLGLRQIYYSMNVEVTDKGDVPEGYKVSRKEKRNFPLILESPSPNQTSLYFCASSTRQVQKLFFGSGTQLSVL.